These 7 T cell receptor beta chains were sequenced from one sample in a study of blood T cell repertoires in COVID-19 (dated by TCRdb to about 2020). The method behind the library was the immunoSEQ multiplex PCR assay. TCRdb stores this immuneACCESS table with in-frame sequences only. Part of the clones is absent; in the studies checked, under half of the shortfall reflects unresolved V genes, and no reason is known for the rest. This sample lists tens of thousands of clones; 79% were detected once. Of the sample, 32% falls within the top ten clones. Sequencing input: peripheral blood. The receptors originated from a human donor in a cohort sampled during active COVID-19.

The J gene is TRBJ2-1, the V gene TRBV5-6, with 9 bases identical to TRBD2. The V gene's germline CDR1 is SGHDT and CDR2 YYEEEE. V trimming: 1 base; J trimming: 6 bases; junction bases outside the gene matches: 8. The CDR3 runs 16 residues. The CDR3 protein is CASSLWAGGGSNEQFF. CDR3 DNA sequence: TGTGCCAGCAGCTTGTGGGCGGGAGGGGGTAGCAATGAGCAGTTCTTC.

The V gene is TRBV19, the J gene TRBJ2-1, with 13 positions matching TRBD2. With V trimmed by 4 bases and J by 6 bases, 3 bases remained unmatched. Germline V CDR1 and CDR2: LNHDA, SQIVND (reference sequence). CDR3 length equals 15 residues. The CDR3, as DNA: TGTGCCAGTAGTAGGACTAGCGGGAGCTCCAATGAGCAGTTCTTC. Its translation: CASSRTSGSSNEQFF.

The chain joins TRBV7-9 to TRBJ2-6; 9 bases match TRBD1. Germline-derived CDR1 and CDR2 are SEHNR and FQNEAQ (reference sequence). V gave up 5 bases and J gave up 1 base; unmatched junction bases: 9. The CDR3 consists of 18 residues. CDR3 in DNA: TGTGCCAGCAGCCCCTATGGACAGGGGAGATCTGGGGCCAACGTCCTGACTTTC. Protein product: CASSPYGQGRSGANVLTF. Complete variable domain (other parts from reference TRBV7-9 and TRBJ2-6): DTGVSQNPRHKITKRGQNVTFRCDPISEHNRLYWYRQTLGQGPEFLTYFQNEAQLEKSRLLSDRFSAERPKGSFSTLEIQRTEQGDSAMYLCASSPYGQGRSGANVLTFGAGSRLTVL.

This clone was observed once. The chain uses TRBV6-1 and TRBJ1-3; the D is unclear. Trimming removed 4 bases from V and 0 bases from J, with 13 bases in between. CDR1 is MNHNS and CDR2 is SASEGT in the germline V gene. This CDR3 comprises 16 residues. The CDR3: CASSVTPAYSGNTIYF. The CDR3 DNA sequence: TGTGCCAGCAGTGTGACCCCAGCGTACTCTGGAAACACCATATATTTT.

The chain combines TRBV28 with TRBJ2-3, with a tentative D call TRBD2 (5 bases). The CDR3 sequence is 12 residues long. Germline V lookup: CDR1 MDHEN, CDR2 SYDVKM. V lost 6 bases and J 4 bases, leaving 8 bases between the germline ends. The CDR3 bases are TGTGCCAGCAGCCCGGGATCAGATACGCAGTATTTT. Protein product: CASSPGSDTQYF.

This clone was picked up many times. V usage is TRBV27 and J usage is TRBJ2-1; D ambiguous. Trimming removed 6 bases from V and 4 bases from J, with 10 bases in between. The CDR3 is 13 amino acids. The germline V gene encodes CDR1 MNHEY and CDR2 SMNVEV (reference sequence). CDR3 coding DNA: TGTGCCAGCAGCCTTAACGCGTACAATGAGCAGTTCTTC. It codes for CASSLNAYNEQFF.

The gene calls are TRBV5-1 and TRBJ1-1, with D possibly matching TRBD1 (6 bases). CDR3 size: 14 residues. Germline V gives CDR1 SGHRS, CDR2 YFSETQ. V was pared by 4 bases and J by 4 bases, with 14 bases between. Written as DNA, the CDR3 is TGCGCCAGCAGCCCCAGACAGGTTTTCACTGAAGCTTTCTTT. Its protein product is CASSPRQVFTEAFF.